The 17 T cell receptor beta chains in this list originate from one sample, sequenced in a study of cytomegalovirus exposure and HLA in healthy donors. In the PCR, 60 Vbeta and 13 Jbeta primers were used. The repertoire was sequenced with immunoSEQ multiplex PCR; TCRdb's copy has only in-frame clones and lacks some. The sample records over 150,000 clones, around 80% being singletons. The material sequenced was PBMCs. The source is a woman aged 45 to 65 in good health and CMV-seropositive.

Comments on this clone: Relative to the germline gene, one junction end is altered; a read error may explain this. V and J are TRBV2 and TRBJ2-4, with 10 positions matching TRBD1. The V gene's germline CDR1 is SNHLY and CDR2 FYNNEI. The CDR3 runs 12 residues. The CDR3 DNA reads TGTGCGAGCAGGGACAGGGGAGTGATTCAGTACTTC. Protein product: CASRDRGVIQYF.

The genes are TRBV7-2 and TRBJ1-5; 8 bases are shared with TRBD1. V dropped 5 bases and J dropped 1; count of bases not matched to a gene: 4. The length of the CDR3 is 15 residues. CDR1 is SGHTA, CDR2 FQGNSA, per germline. CDR3 DNA sequence: TGTGCCAGCAGCAAACAGGGGGTGAGCAATCAGCCCCAGCATTTT. Translated: CASSKQGVSNQPQHF.

The chain combines TRBV9 with TRBJ2-3; D is unresolved. CDR1 and CDR2 from the germline V gene are SGDLS and YYNGEE. The CDR3 runs 12 residues. The ends were cut back, 4 bases at V and 4 bases at J, with 7 bases in the middle. The CDR3 coding sequence is TGTGCCAGCAGCCCCTCCCCAGATACGCAGTATTTT. Its protein product is CASSPSPDTQYF.

The chain combines TRBV19 with TRBJ1-1; the D is unclear. CDR3 size: 15 residues. Germline-derived CDR1 and CDR2 are LNHDA and SQIVND (reference sequence). V lost 10 bases and J 4 bases, leaving 22 bases between the germline ends. The CDR3 DNA sequence: TGTGCCAATTCCGGGATACAAATTTTTGGCACTGAAGCTTTCTTT. It codes for CANSGIQIFGTEAFF.

This clone was recorded a few times. The V and J genes are TRBV19 and TRBJ2-2, with D uncertain. The CDR3 spans 12 residues. The germline V gene has CDR1 LNHDA and CDR2 SQIVND (reference sequence). Between the trimmed V and J ends, which lost 7 bases and 6 bases, there was a span of 9 bases. The chain's CDR3 is CASTKRPGELFF. CDR3 sequence (DNA): TGTGCCAGTACCAAGCGACCCGGGGAGCTGTTTTTT.

The chain is built from TRBV6-5 and TRBJ2-1, with a possible D match to TRBD2 (5 bases). The CDR3 runs 14 residues. Trimming left V 8 bases short and J 8 bases short, with 19 bases between. Germline lookup yields CDR1 MNHEY and CDR2 SVGAGI. The CDR3 protein is CASGAATAGDEQFF. The CDR3 DNA is TGTGCCAGCGGTGCGGCCACGGCGGGCGATGAGCAGTTCTTC.

This clone has more than one count but fewer than ten. This chain links TRBV23-1 with TRBJ2-5, with 14 bases lining up with TRBD2. TRBV23-1 is identified as an open reading frame with a role that is uncertain. J lost 0 bases, V lost 8 bases, and 11 bases had no gene match. There are 18 residues in the CDR3. The CDR3 sequence: CASWAGTSGGAYQETQYF. The CDR3 region has the DNA TGCGCCAGCTGGGCCGGGACTAGCGGGGGCGCGTACCAAGAGACCCAGTACTTC.

The rearrangement links TRBV19 to TRBJ1-1; a weak D match, TRBD1 (6 bases). The V end was cut by 6 bases, the J end by 5 bases, with 16 bases between. The CDR3 is 14 amino acids. Germline lookup yields CDR1 LNHDA and CDR2 SQIVND (reference sequence). This CDR3 reads CASRKVGAVTEAFF. CDR3 sequence (DNA): TGTGCCAGTAGGAAGGTGGGGGCGGTTACTGAAGCTTTCTTT.

The chain recombines TRBV27 with TRBJ2-3; D is possibly TRBD2 (5 bases). The ends were cut back, 0 bases at V and 2 bases at J, with 12 bases in the middle. CDR3 length: 16 residues. Germline values: CDR1 MNHEY, CDR2 SMNVEV (reference sequence). CDR3 DNA: TGTGCCAGCAGTTTATCCCGGGGTTTAAACACAGATACGCAGTATTTT. Translation: CASSLSRGLNTDTQYF.

This clone was observed a few times. As DNA, the CDR3 is TGCAGCGTTGCTGTGGGGAGCTCCTATAATTCACCCCTCCACTTT. Its protein product is CSVAVGSSYNSPLHF. The gene calls are TRBV29-1 and TRBJ1-6; the D is unclear. Germline values: CDR1 SQVTM, CDR2 ANQGSEA. The CDR3 extends over 15 amino acids. V lost 4 bases and J lost 0, with 10 bases in between.

This clone was detected a few times. The chain links TRBV28 to TRBJ2-7, with D possibly matching TRBD2 (5 bases). This CDR3 is 13 amino acids long. The germline V gene has CDR1 MDHEN and CDR2 SYDVKM. The V gene lost 4 bases and the J gene lost 3 bases, with 10 bases spanning the gap. CDR3 region: CASSYPGIYEQYF. CDR3 DNA: TGTGCCAGCAGTTACCCGGGAATCTACGAGCAGTACTTC.

The chain carries TRBV27 and TRBJ1-5; 9 nucleotides agree with TRBD1. The germline gives CDR1 MNHEY, CDR2 SMNVEV (reference sequence). The trim removed 3 bases at V and 2 bases at J, leaving 2 bases unmatched. The CDR3 is 15 amino acids. The CDR3 is CASSLDRGGNQPQHF. CDR3 sequence (DNA): TGTGCCAGCAGTTTGGACAGGGGAGGCAATCAGCCCCAGCATTTT.

The chain carries TRBV9 and TRBJ2-2, with D possibly matching TRBD1 (6 bases). V lost 3 bases to trimming and J lost 6 bases, with 18 bases between them. Germline CDR1 reads SGDLS; CDR2 reads YYNGEE. This CDR3 region has 16 residues. CDR3: CASSAVGQPRAGELFF. CDR3 DNA sequence: TGTGCCAGCAGCGCAGTTGGACAGCCGAGGGCCGGGGAGCTGTTTTTT. The full variable domain, in which reference TRBV9 and TRBJ2-2 provide the parts outside the CDR3, is DSGVTQTPKHLITATGQRVTLRCSPRSGDLSVYWYQQSLDQGLQFLIQYYNGEERAKGNILERFSAQQFPDLHSELNLSSLELGDSALYFCASSAVGQPRAGELFFGEGSRLTVL.

This clone has a handful of counts. The chain employs TRBV7-8 and TRBJ2-7; TRBD1 agrees at 8 bases. V dropped 4 bases and J dropped 4; count of bases not matched to a gene: 12. CDR3 length: 16 amino acids. Germline V gene lookup returns CDR1 SGHVS and CDR2 FQNEAQ. The CDR3 nucleotides are TGTGCCAGCAGCTCCCCACCGGGACAGGCTTTATACGAGCAGTACTTC. It translates to CASSSPPGQALYEQYF.

The gene calls are TRBV7-2 and TRBJ2-4, with TRBD2 identical over 7 bases. Germline V gene lookup returns CDR1 SGHTA and CDR2 FQGNSA. V lost 5 bases, J lost 0 bases, and 10 bases stayed unmatched. The CDR3 totals 17 residues. For the CDR3, the DNA is TGTGCCAGCAGCCACCAAGAGGGAGGGGTAGCCAAAAACATTCAGTACTTC. Its protein is CASSHQEGGVAKNIQYF.

On this clone: At one end the junction does not follow the germline gene, possibly because of a read error. The CDR3 region is CASSSGGSTDTQYF. The CDR3 DNA is TGTGCTAGCAGCTCAGGGGGGTCCACAGATACGCAGTATTTT. The chain couples TRBV7-7 to TRBJ2-3, with D tentatively TRBD1 (7 bases). CDR1 is SSHAT and CDR2 is FNYEAQ in the germline V gene (reference sequence). There are 14 residues in the CDR3.

The chain has TRBV5-6 and TRBJ2-3; maybe TRBD2 (6 bases). CDR1 is SGHDT and CDR2 is YYEEEE in the germline V gene. The CDR3 extends over 14 amino acids. The V gene lost 0 bases and the J gene lost 3 bases, with 8 bases spanning the gap. CDR3 residues: CASSLAGATDTQYF. The CDR3 nucleotides are TGTGCCAGCAGCTTGGCGGGAGCGACAGATACGCAGTATTTT. The variable domain in full, completed from reference TRBV5-6 and TRBJ2-3, reads DAGVTQSPTHLIKTRGQQVTLRCSPKSGHDTVSWYQQALGQGPQFIFQYYEEEERQRGNFPDRFSGHQFPNYSSELNVNALLLGDSALYLCASSLAGATDTQYFGPGTRLTVL.